Following are 21 T cell receptor beta chains from one sample sequenced in a study of beta chain features in type 1 diabetes. Points from the study as a whole: There was a moderate but significant shortening of TCRB CDR3s in all four CD4+ subsets of Type 1 diabetes patients.

Of the isolated RNA, all was reverse transcribed, and so the sequenced material was expressed TCRB transcripts. Sequencing used immunoSEQ multiplex PCR; TCRdb keeps in-frame clones, though not all of them. The sample has 95,000 to 150,000 clones, roughly 15% seen once. These receptors' targets are unknown. The material sequenced was central memory CD4+ T cells from blood. Receptors were obtained from a man in his thirties or forties with type 1 diabetes.

There are a few counts of this clone. The chain recombines TRBV5-1 with TRBJ2-3; 9 bases line up with TRBD2. This CDR3 has 18 amino acids. V lost 4 bases, J lost 0 bases, and 12 bases stayed unmatched. In germline, CDR1 is SGHRS, CDR2 YFSETQ. The CDR3 sequence: CASSPNLSGGPSTDTQYF. The CDR3, as DNA: TGCGCCAGCAGCCCTAACCTCAGCGGGGGGCCGAGCACAGATACGCAGTATTTT.

The rearrangement joins TRBV2 to TRBJ2-1, with D perhaps TRBD2 (5 bases). The V end lost 4 bases, the J end lost 8 bases, and 15 bases lay between the germline ends. The CDR3 runs to 14 residues. Germline CDR1 is SNHLY and CDR2 is FYNNEI. In nucleotides, the CDR3 is TGTGCCAGCAGTGCGAGTCTAGCAGCCGATGAGCAGTTCTTC. Protein: CASSASLAADEQFF.

The sample holds a few counts of this clone. The rearrangement uses TRBV30 and TRBJ1-6, with D possibly TRBD1 on 6 matching bases. The CDR3 has 17 residues. Germline assignment: CDR1 GTSNPN and CDR2 SVGIG (reference sequence). V was cut by 1 base and J by 2 bases, with 15 bases left in between. The CDR3 DNA is TGTGCCTGGAGTGAACCATACAGGGCAGCCTATAATTCACCCCTCCACTTT. Translation: CAWSEPYRAAYNSPLHF.

This clone was found many times. The chain links TRBV7-8 to TRBJ2-1; 8 bases align to TRBD2. V was clipped by 0 bases and J by 7 bases; unmatched bases: 2. This CDR3 is 14 amino acids long. The germline V gene encodes CDR1 SGHVS and CDR2 FQNEAQ. In DNA form, the CDR3 reads TGTGCCAGCAGCTTAGCCCTAGCGGGTAATGAGCAGTTCTTC. This translates into CASSLALAGNEQFF.

V gene TRBV11-2 combines with J gene TRBJ2-4; D is unresolved. There are 14 residues in the CDR3. CDR1 and CDR2 (germline): SGHAT, FQNNGV. Trimming took 2 bases from V and 1 from J, leaving 6 bases between them. The CDR3 DNA sequence: TGTGCCAGCAGCTTATTAGGGGCCAAAAACATTCAGTACTTC. Translating it yields CASSLLGAKNIQYF.

The sample holds many counts of this clone. V is TRBV4-3 and J is TRBJ1-2; TRBD1 might be the D (6 bases). Per germline, CDR1 LGHNA and CDR2 YSLEER. V lost 1 base and J 3 bases, leaving 12 bases between the germline ends. The CDR3 sequence is 15 residues long. In nucleotides, the CDR3 is TGCGCCAGCAGCCAAGGGAAGGACAGTGACTATGGCTACACCTTC. The encoded protein is CASSQGKDSDYGYTF.

Note on this clone: In the same sample, other DNA sequences code for this CDR3. This chain joins TRBV4-3 and TRBJ2-5, with 13 bases aligning to TRBD2. Germline CDR1 reads LGHNA; CDR2 reads YSLEER. J lost 4 bases, V lost 0 bases, and 2 bases had no gene match. This CDR3 has 16 amino acids. This CDR3 reads CASSQELAGGPETQYF. The CDR3 DNA reads as TGCGCCAGCAGCCAAGAACTAGCGGGGGGGCCAGAGACCCAGTACTTC.

The table lists this clone with a count of one. The chain joins TRBV4-3 to TRBJ1-5; D uncertain. V was clipped by 0 bases and J by 0 bases, with 9 bases between them. Germline-derived CDR1 and CDR2 are LGHNA and YSLEER. This CDR3 comprises 16 residues. For the CDR3, the DNA is TGCGCCAGCAGCCAAGATCTCGCGGTTAGCAATCAGCCCCAGCATTTT. Translating it yields CASSQDLAVSNQPQHF.

This clone has just a few counts. For the CDR3, the DNA is TGTGCCTGGAAGGTGGACAGCTCCTACAATGAGCAGTTCTTC. Protein sequence: CAWKVDSSYNEQFF. This chain links TRBV30 with TRBJ2-1, with a weak D call TRBD1 (6 bases). The CDR3 has 14 residues. Per germline, CDR1 GTSNPN and CDR2 SVGIG (reference sequence). Deletions cut 4 bases from V and 0 bases from J, with 10 bases between.

V and J are TRBV7-9 and TRBJ1-6; D is perhaps TRBD1 (6 bases). Germline CDR1 reads SEHNR; CDR2 reads FQNEAQ (reference sequence). V was pared by 5 bases and J by 10 bases, with 21 bases between. The CDR3 is made up of 16 amino acids. DNA of the CDR3: TGTGCCAGCAGCCGATGGACGGCCACTCAGGGGTCACCCCTCCACTTT. Translated, it gives CASSRWTATQGSPLHF.

The chain couples TRBV5-4 to TRBJ2-6; D perhaps matches TRBD1 (5 bases). The CDR3 consists of 16 residues. V was shortened by 4 bases and J by 4 bases, with 15 bases between the two germline ends. Germline V gene sequence: CDR1 SGHNT, CDR2 YYREEE (reference sequence). CDR3 nucleotide sequence: TGTGCCAGCAGCATAGAGCCAGGGCTCGGGGCCAACGTCCTGACTTTC. It encodes CASSIEPGLGANVLTF.

This clone was seen more than once but under ten times. This chain links TRBV29-1 with TRBJ2-7; 9 bases match TRBD2. In germline, CDR1 is SQVTM, CDR2 ANQGSEA. This CDR3 spans 14 amino acids. The trim removed 4 bases at V and 2 bases at J, leaving 6 bases unmatched. DNA for the CDR3: TGCAGCGTTGTTCGGCTAGCGGGGACCTACGAGCAGTACTTC. As protein: CSVVRLAGTYEQYF.

As regards this clone: The sample holds other DNA sequences that translate to the same CDR3. The chain employs TRBV29-1 and TRBJ2-3; the D gene is possibly TRBD2 (5 bases). Deletions cut 6 bases from V and 0 bases from J, with 10 bases between. The CDR3 totals 13 residues. In germline, CDR1 is SQVTM, CDR2 ANQGSEA. The DNA of the CDR3 is TGCAGCGTAGACACGGGGAGCACAGATACGCAGTATTTT. Its translation: CSVDTGSTDTQYF.

V gene TRBV6-5 combines with J gene TRBJ1-2, with D possibly matching TRBD1 (6 bases). Germline-derived CDR1 and CDR2 are MNHEY and SVGAGI. The length of the CDR3 is 13 residues. The ends were cut back, 5 bases at V and 6 bases at J, with 13 bases in the middle. CDR3 nucleotide sequence: TGTGCCAGCAGTCTACAGGGACTGGATGGCTACACCTTC. This sequence encodes CASSLQGLDGYTF.

The rearrangement joins TRBV25-1 to TRBJ2-2; D gene uncertain. Germline CDR1 reads MGHDK; CDR2 reads SYGVNS. This CDR3 is 14 amino acids long. V shed 2 bases and J shed 1 base, with 5 bases lying between them. The CDR3 DNA reads TGTGCCAGCAGTGAACTATTGAACACCGGGGAGCTGTTTTTT. This sequence encodes CASSELLNTGELFF. Full variable domain (outside the CDR3, taken from reference TRBV25-1 and TRBJ2-2): EADIYQTPRYLVIGTGKKITLECSQTMGHDKMYWYQQDPGMELHLIHYSYGVNSTEKGDLSSESTVSRIRTEHFPLTLESARPSHTSQYLCASSELLNTGELFFGEGSRLTVL.

The chain recombines TRBV30 with TRBJ2-7; D not resolved. Germline CDR1 is GTSNPN and CDR2 is SVGIG (reference sequence). Deletions cut 2 bases from V and 3 bases from J, with 8 bases between. The CDR3 extends over 12 amino acids. The CDR3 here is CAWSFNFYEQYF. DNA of the CDR3: TGTGCCTGGAGTTTTAATTTCTACGAGCAGTACTTC.

In its sample, this clone was seen a few times. Within the sample, other DNA sequences also encode this same CDR3. The chain is built from TRBV9 and TRBJ1-6, with TRBD1 matching 8 bases. Germline loops: CDR1 SGDLS, CDR2 YYNGEE. Trimming at V came to 2 bases and at J to 7 bases, leaving 2 bases not matched to a gene. This CDR3 contains 14 residues. This chain's CDR3 is CASSVQGANSPLHF. The CDR3 bases are TGTGCCAGCAGCGTCCAGGGGGCCAATTCACCCCTCCACTTT.

This chain links TRBV28 with TRBJ2-5; D gene unclear. The CDR3 is 14 amino acids. Germline values: CDR1 MDHEN, CDR2 SYDVKM. Trimming cost V 6 bases and J 3 bases, with 14 bases left between them. The CDR3 DNA reads TGTGCCAGCAGGCTACCGGGCTATGAAGAGACCCAGTACTTC. It specifies CASRLPGYEETQYF.

This clone was detected a few times. The chain employs TRBV6-5 and TRBJ1-4; perhaps TRBD1 as D (5 bases). V lost 10 bases and J lost 8, with 20 bases in between. Germline lookup yields CDR1 MNHEY and CDR2 SVGAGI. The length of the CDR3 is 14 residues. CDR3 amino acids: CATATGTAGEKLFF. CDR3 coding DNA: TGTGCCACCGCAACCGGGACGGCCGGGGAAAAACTGTTTTTT.

This clone has just a few counts. The chain couples TRBV29-1 to TRBJ2-2, with a possible D match to TRBD2 (5 bases). This CDR3 contains 12 residues. V dropped 7 bases and J dropped 6 bases, with 12 bases sitting between them. Germline CDR1 is SQVTM and CDR2 is ANQGSEA. The DNA for the CDR3 is TGCAGCGCCGGACTGGGCGCCGGGGAGCTGTTTTTT. Translation gives CSAGLGAGELFF.

This clone showed up just a few times. The chain carries TRBV9 and TRBJ1-2, with 8 bases aligning to TRBD1. Trimming at V came to 2 bases and at J to 3 bases, leaving 3 bases not matched to a gene. Germline V gene lookup returns CDR1 SGDLS and CDR2 YYNGEE. The CDR3 loop spans 14 amino acids. The CDR3 loop is CASSVGQGYYGYTF. DNA of the CDR3: TGTGCCAGCAGCGTTGGACAGGGCTACTATGGCTACACCTTC.